This T cell receptor (beta chain) was observed in a study of early T cells in non-severe SARS-CoV-2 infection. Study in general: Sequencing of unsorted whole blood was done on bulk RNA, leaving chains unpaired. The study's findings and limits: Matches to VDJdb favored anti-spike CD8 responses and missed private and CD4 specificities.

The V end lost 3 bases, the J end lost 7 bases, and 7 bases lay between the germline ends. The CDR3 runs to 12 residues. TCRdb reprocessed the 5' RACE reads via MiXCR and lists one record per CDR3 protein. The profile covers about 69,000 distinct CDR3 sequences, with 9.5% appearing a single time and 5.9% taken by the ten largest. This clonotype was seen repeatedly, ten times or more. Its specificity is not known. The rearrangement joins TRBV12-3 or TRBV12-4 to TRBJ2-1; no clear D gene. Sequenced: whole blood. The receptor was derived from an adult who was a healthcare worker with PCR-confirmed SARS-CoV-2 infection or an uninfected control (not recorded which). The DNA of the CDR3 is TGTGCCAGCAGTTTCTGGACGAATGAGCAGTTCTTC. It codes for CASSFWTNEQFF.